Below are 25 T cell receptor beta chains sequenced from a single sample in a study of spatial heterogeneity in lung cancer. Time point meaning: blood at routine non-recurrence follow-up after resection. TCRdb re-called the 5' RACE reads with MiXCR, one entry per CDR3 protein. Among about 43,000 distinct CDR3 sequences listed, approximately 22% were seen once. Here the sequenced sample was PBMCs, taken at follow-up. These TCRs come from a female donor with early-stage non-small cell lung cancer.

This rearrangement joins TRBV9 to TRBJ2-5; D is perhaps TRBD2 (5 bases). From germline, CDR1 is SGDLS and CDR2 YYNGEE. The CDR3 has 14 amino acids. V was pared by 2 bases and J by 5 bases, with 13 bases between. CDR3 nucleotides: TGTGCCAGCAGCGTTGGTATAGCGTTTGAGACCCAGTACTTC. Its translation: CASSVGIAFETQYF.

The V call is TRBV10-3, the J call TRBJ2-3, with 9 positions matching TRBD2. Germline loops: CDR1 ENHRY, CDR2 SYGVKD. Trimming at V came to 0 bases and at J to 6 bases, leaving 7 bases not matched to a gene. The CDR3 length is 16 residues. The CDR3: CAISESGSGGPDTQYF. As DNA, the CDR3 is TGTGCCATCAGTGAGTCTGGTAGCGGGGGCCCCGATACGCAGTATTTT.

The rearrangement joins TRBV7-8 to TRBJ2-5; possible D gene TRBD2, 6 bases. Per germline, CDR1 SGHVS and CDR2 FQNEAQ. Trimming pared 8 bases from V and 2 bases from J, leaving 15 bases between. The length of the CDR3 is 14 residues. The DNA for the CDR3 is TGTGCCAGCCGGGAGCGGCTGCTACAAGAGACCCAGTACTTC. Translated: CASRERLLQETQYF.

In DNA, the CDR3 is TGCGCCAGCAGCTTGGAGGGGAGCTCTGGGGCCAACGTCCTGACTTTC. It codes for CASSLEGSSGANVLTF. V and J are TRBV5-1 and TRBJ2-6; D tentatively fits TRBD1 or TRBD2 (5 bases each). This CDR3 contains 16 residues. CDR1 and CDR2 (germline): SGHRS, YFSETQ. Trimming stripped 0 bases from V and 0 bases from J, with 7 bases between.

This clonotype was observed at least ten times. The chain uses TRBV7-6 and TRBJ2-2, with D possibly TRBD2 on 5 matching bases. In germline, CDR1 is SGHVS, CDR2 FNYEAQ. CDR3 size: 13 residues. The ends were cut back, 5 bases at V and 6 bases at J, with 10 bases in the middle. CDR3 loop: CASSQPSSGELFF. DNA for the CDR3: TGTGCCAGCAGCCAACCTAGCTCCGGGGAGCTGTTTTTT. The whole variable domain, filled in from reference TRBV7-6 and TRBJ2-2, reads GAGVSQSPRYKVTKRGQDVALRCDPISGHVSLYWYRQALGQGPEFLTYFNYEAQQDKSGLPNDRFSAERPEGSISTLTIQRTEQRDSAMYRCASSQPSSGELFFGEGSRLTVL.

This chain joins TRBV10-3 and TRBJ1-5; tentative D call: TRBD1 (6 bases). The germline gives CDR1 ENHRY, CDR2 SYGVKD. Trimming shortened V by 8 bases and J by 4 bases, and 15 bases separated the two germline ends. This CDR3 contains 14 residues. The CDR3 DNA reads as TGTGCCATCTCCCCAGAGGGGGGGAATCAGCCCCAGCATTTT. It encodes CAISPEGGNQPQHF.

The genes are TRBV7-2 and TRBJ1-5, with 7 nucleotides matching TRBD1. Germline-derived CDR1 and CDR2 are SGHTA and FQGNSA. J gave up 9 bases and V 5 bases, and 7 bases lay outside the gene matches. The CDR3 is 13 amino acids. CDR3 DNA sequence: TGTGCCAGCAGCACTCAGGGGGTGATGCCCCAGCATTTT. Its translation: CASSTQGVMPQHF.

The rearrangement joins TRBV27 to TRBJ2-2; perhaps TRBD2 as D (7 bases). In germline, CDR1 is MNHEY, CDR2 SMNVEV (reference sequence). The V and J ends lost 3 bases and 6 bases respectively, with 14 bases between them. The CDR3 is 15 amino acids. CDR3: CASSFLAGAAGELFF. The CDR3 DNA follows: TGTGCCAGCAGTTTTCTGGCGGGGGCGGCCGGGGAGCTGTTTTTT.

The chain employs TRBV12-3 or TRBV12-4 and TRBJ2-1; D is undetermined. The CDR3 covers 13 residues. The V end was cut by 2 bases, the J end by 8 bases, with 10 bases between. The chain's CDR3 is CASSLISGHEQFF. In DNA, the CDR3 is TGTGCCAGCAGTTTAATCTCCGGCCATGAGCAGTTCTTC.

V gene TRBV5-1 combines with J gene TRBJ2-3; a weak D match, TRBD2 (6 bases). The CDR3 extends over 14 amino acids. Germline V gene data show CDR1 as SGHRS and CDR2 as YFSETQ. The ends were cut back, 9 bases at V and 2 bases at J, with 16 bases in the middle. CDR3 nucleotide sequence: TGCGCCAACCGTGGATTAGCGGACACAGATACGCAGTATTTT. Protein sequence: CANRGLADTDTQYF.

This clonotype was recorded at least ten times. The chain links TRBV19 to TRBJ1-5, with D unresolved. This CDR3 is built from 14 residues. From germline, CDR1 is LNHDA and CDR2 SQIVND (reference sequence). Trimming removed 3 bases at V and 10 bases at J, with 16 bases between. CDR3 sequence: CASSMRQEVDPQHF. In DNA form, the CDR3 reads TGTGCCAGTAGTATGAGGCAGGAGGTCGATCCCCAGCATTTT.

This clonotype was detected a few times. This chain connects TRBV18 to TRBJ1-2; a possible D gene is TRBD1 (5 bases). The V end lost 1 base, the J end lost 8 bases, and 8 bases lay between the germline ends. Germline V lookup: CDR1 KGHSH, CDR2 LQKENI. CDR3 length equals 12 residues. The CDR3 region is CASSPQPGGYTF. CDR3 coding DNA: TGTGCCAGCTCACCACAACCAGGGGGCTACACCTTC.

The rearrangement uses TRBV18 and TRBJ2-3; D gene ambiguous. Trimming took 5 bases from V and 2 from J, leaving 8 bases between them. The CDR3 has 13 residues. Germline CDR1 KGHSH, CDR2 LQKENI. CDR3 nucleotides: TGTGCCAGCTCATCTGCCCTCACAGATACGCAGTATTTT. It is translated as CASSSALTDTQYF.

The rearrangement links TRBV3-1 to TRBJ1-5, with D tentatively TRBD1 (6 bases). Between the trimmed V and J ends, which lost 8 bases and 0 bases, there was a span of 14 bases. The CDR3 sequence is 15 residues long. Germline CDR1 is LGHDT and CDR2 is YNNKEL (reference sequence). CDR3 sequence: CASSGQPNSNQPQHF. CDR3 sequence (DNA): TGTGCCAGCTCCGGACAGCCCAATAGCAATCAGCCCCAGCATTTT.

This clonotype has at least ten counts. V gene TRBV7-9 combines with J gene TRBJ1-4; D is uncertain. Trimming took 4 bases from V and 3 from J, leaving 12 bases between them. The CDR3 covers 15 residues. CDR1 and CDR2 (germline): SEHNR, FQNEAQ (reference sequence). CDR3 coding DNA: TGTGCCAGCAGCTCGATGACGGGAGCTAATGAAAAACTGTTTTTT. This sequence encodes CASSSMTGANEKLFF.

This clonotype appeared a few times. The V call is TRBV10-3, the J call TRBJ1-1; D gene unclear. The CDR3 runs 13 residues. Germline CDR1 and CDR2: ENHRY and SYGVKD. The V end was cut by 8 bases, the J end by 2 bases, with 12 bases between. CDR3 in amino acids: CAIALSDNTEAFF. DNA of the CDR3: TGTGCCATCGCTCTCTCAGATAACACTGAAGCTTTCTTT.

The V and J genes are TRBV15 and TRBJ2-6, with TRBD2 matching 11 bases. In germline, CDR1 is LNHNV, CDR2 YYDKDF (reference sequence). The CDR3 has 18 residues. V trimming: 3 bases; J trimming: 0 bases; junction bases outside the gene matches: 4. The CDR3 nucleotides are TGTGCCACCAGCAGCCCGGGACTAGCGGACTCTGGGGCCAACGTCCTGACTTTC. It yields the protein CATSSPGLADSGANVLTF.

This rearrangement joins TRBV6-5 to TRBJ2-4; D call uncertain. Trimming stripped 8 bases from V and 0 bases from J, with 11 bases between. Germline CDR1 is MNHEY and CDR2 is SVGAGI. The CDR3 totals 14 residues. CDR3 coding DNA: TGTGCCAGCGGGTCAAGGTTAGCCAAAAACATTCAGTACTTC. It yields the protein CASGSRLAKNIQYF.

The CDR3 region has the DNA TGCAGCGTTAATTCCGGTAGTTTTACTGGGGCCAACGTCCTGACTTTC. Translated: CSVNSGSFTGANVLTF. This rearrangement joins TRBV29-1 to TRBJ2-6; no definite D call. Looked up from germline, CDR1 is SQVTM and CDR2 is ANQGSEA. V was cut by 5 bases and J by 2 bases, with 16 bases left in between. This CDR3 is built from 16 residues.

The genes are TRBV6-2 or TRBV6-3 and TRBJ2-7; TRBD1 agrees at 10 bases. The CDR3 contains 14 residues. V shed 5 bases, J shed 4 bases, and the junction held 5 bases outside the gene matches. Germline CDR1 MNHEY, CDR2 SVGEGT. The CDR3 is CASSEGQGKYEQYV. In DNA, the CDR3 is TGTGCCAGCAGTGAGGGACAGGGGAAGTACGAGCAGTACGTC.

J is TRBJ1-1 and V is TRBV7-3, with 8 bases fitting TRBD1. The V and J ends lost 3 bases and 5 bases, in that order; junction bases with no gene match: 2. Per the germline V gene, CDR1 is SGHTA and CDR2 is FQGTGA. The CDR3 runs 13 residues. CDR3 in amino acids: CASSFGQGTEAFF. DNA of the CDR3: TGTGCCAGCAGCTTTGGACAGGGTACTGAAGCTTTCTTT. Full variable domain (missing parts from reference TRBV7-3 and TRBJ1-1): GAGVSQTPSNKVTEKGKYVELRCDPISGHTALYWYRQSLGQGPEFLIYFQGTGAADDSGLPNDRFFAVRPEGSVSTLKIQRTERGDSAVYLCASSFGQGTEAFFGQGTRLTVV.

J is TRBJ2-3 and V is TRBV7-2, with D hard to call. The CDR3 contains 13 residues. Germline V lookup: CDR1 SGHTA, CDR2 FQGNSA. V gave up 4 bases and J gave up 6 bases, with 11 bases separating them. In DNA form, the CDR3 reads TGTGCCAGCAGCTCGCATCCTGAGGATACGCAGTATTTT. Protein sequence: CASSSHPEDTQYF.

The rearrangement uses TRBV7-9 and TRBJ2-7; tentatively, D is TRBD2 (7 bases). This CDR3 comprises 13 residues. Germline assignment: CDR1 SEHNR and CDR2 FQNEAQ (reference sequence). V gave up 6 bases and J gave up 6 bases, with 15 bases separating them. The chain's CDR3 is CASRDGGAVEQYV. As DNA, the CDR3 is TGTGCCAGCAGGGATGGGGGGGCTGTCGAGCAGTACGTC.

This clonotype was seen a few times. This chain uses TRBV5-1 with TRBJ2-3; D is ambiguous. Germline CDR1 is SGHRS and CDR2 is YFSETQ. This CDR3 comprises 15 residues. Trimming removed 2 bases at V and 0 bases at J, with 10 bases between. The CDR3 nucleotides read TGCGCCAGCAGCTTCCAGATCCCTAGCACAGATACGCAGTATTTT. Encoded protein: CASSFQIPSTDTQYF.

This clonotype was detected ten times or more. The V call is TRBV7-2, the J call TRBJ2-3; no definite D call. This CDR3 has 11 amino acids. V was trimmed by 1 base and J by 11 bases, leaving 7 bases between them. Germline lookup yields CDR1 SGHTA and CDR2 FQGNSA. Written as DNA, the CDR3 is TGTGCCAGCAGCTTAGTAGAGATGCAGTATTTT. Protein sequence: CASSLVEMQYF.